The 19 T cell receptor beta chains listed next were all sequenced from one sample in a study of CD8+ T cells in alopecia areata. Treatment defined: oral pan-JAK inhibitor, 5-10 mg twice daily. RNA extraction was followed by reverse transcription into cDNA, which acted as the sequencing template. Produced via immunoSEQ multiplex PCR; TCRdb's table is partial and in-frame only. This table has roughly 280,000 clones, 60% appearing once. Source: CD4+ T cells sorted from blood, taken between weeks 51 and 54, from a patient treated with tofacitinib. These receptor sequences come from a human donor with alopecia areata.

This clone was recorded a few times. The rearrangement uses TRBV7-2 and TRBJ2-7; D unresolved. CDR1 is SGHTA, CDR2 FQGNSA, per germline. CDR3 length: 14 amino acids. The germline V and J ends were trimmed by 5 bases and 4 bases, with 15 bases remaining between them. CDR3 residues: CASSLRTLGYEQYF. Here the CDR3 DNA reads TGTGCCAGCAGCCTGAGGACGCTCGGGTACGAGCAGTACTTC.

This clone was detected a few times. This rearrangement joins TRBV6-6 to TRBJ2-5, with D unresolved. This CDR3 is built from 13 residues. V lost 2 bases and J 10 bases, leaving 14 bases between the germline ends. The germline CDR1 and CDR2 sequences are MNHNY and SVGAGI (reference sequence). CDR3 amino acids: CASSYNPLGYQYF. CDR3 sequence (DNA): TGTGCCAGCAGTTACAACCCTCTGGGTTACCAGTACTTC.

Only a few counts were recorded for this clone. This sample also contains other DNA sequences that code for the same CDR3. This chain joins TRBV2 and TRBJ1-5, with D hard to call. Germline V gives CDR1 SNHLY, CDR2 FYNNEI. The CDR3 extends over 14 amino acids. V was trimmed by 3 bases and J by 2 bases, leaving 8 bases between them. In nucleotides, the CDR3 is TGTGCCAGCAGTGAGGGGTTCGGCAATCAGCCCCAGCATTTT. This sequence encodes CASSEGFGNQPQHF.

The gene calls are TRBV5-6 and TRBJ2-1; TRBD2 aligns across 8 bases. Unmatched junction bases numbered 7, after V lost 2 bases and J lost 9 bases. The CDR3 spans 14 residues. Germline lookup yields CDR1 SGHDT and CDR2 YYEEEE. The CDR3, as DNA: TGTGCCAGCAGCTTACCGGGACTAGGTATTGAGCAGTTCTTC. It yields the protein CASSLPGLGIEQFF.

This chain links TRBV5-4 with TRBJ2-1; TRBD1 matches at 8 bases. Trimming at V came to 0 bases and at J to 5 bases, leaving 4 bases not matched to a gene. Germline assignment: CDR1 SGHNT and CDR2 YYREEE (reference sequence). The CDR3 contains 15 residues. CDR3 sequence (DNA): TGTGCCAGCAGCTTGGGTCAGGGGGCACACAATGAGCAGTTCTTC. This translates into CASSLGQGAHNEQFF.

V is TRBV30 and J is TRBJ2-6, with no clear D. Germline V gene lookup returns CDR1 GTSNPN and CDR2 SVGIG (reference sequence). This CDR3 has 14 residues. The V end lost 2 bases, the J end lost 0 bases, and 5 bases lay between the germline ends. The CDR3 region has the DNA TGTGCCTGGAGTATGAGCTCTGGGGCCAACGTCCTGACTTTC. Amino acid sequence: CAWSMSSGANVLTF.

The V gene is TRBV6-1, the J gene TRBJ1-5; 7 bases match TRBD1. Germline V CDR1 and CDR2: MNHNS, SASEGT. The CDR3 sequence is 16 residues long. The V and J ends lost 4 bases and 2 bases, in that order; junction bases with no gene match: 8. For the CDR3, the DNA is TGTGCCAGCAGTGCCCTACCCGGGACAGGCAATCAGCCCCAGCATTTT. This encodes CASSALPGTGNQPQHF.

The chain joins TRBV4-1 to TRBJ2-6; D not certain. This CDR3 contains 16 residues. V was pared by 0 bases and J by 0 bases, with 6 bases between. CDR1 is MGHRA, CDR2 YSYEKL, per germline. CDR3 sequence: CASSQEPHSGANVLTF. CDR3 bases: TGCGCCAGCAGCCAAGAACCGCACTCTGGGGCCAACGTCCTGACTTTC.

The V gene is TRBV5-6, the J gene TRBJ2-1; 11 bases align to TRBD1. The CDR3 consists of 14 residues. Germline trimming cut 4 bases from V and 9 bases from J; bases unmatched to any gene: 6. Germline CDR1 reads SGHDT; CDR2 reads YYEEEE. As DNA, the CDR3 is TGTGCCAGCAGCACAAGGACAGGGGGCAGTGAGCAGTTCTTC. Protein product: CASSTRTGGSEQFF.

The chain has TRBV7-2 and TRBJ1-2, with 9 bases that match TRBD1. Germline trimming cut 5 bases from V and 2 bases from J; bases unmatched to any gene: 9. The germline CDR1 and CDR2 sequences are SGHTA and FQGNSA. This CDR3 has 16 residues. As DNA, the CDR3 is TGTGCCAGCAGCAGCGTAGCGACAGGGGGGAACTATGGCTACACCTTC. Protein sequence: CASSSVATGGNYGYTF.

The CDR3 region is CSTAGTRDQETQYF. The CDR3 bases are TGCAGCACCGCCGGGACCCGGGACCAAGAGACCCAGTACTTC. This sequence joins TRBV29-1 and TRBJ2-5, with D perhaps matching TRBD1 or TRBD2 (5 bases each). CDR3 length: 14 residues. The V and J ends lost 8 bases and 0 bases respectively, with 16 bases between them. Per germline, CDR1 SQVTM and CDR2 ANQGSEA. Full variable domain (rest looked up from reference TRBV29-1 and TRBJ2-5): SAVISQKPSRDICQRGTSLTIQCQVDSQVTMMFWYRQQPGQSLTLIATANQGSEATYESGFVIDKFPISRPNLTFSTLTVSNMSPEDSSIYLCSTAGTRDQETQYFGPGTRLLVL.

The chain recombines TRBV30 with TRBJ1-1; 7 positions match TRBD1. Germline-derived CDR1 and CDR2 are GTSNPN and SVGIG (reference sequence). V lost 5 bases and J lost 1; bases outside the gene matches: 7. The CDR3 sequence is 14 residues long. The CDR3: CAWLLGQWNTEAFF. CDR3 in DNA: TGTGCCTGGCTACTGGGACAGTGGAACACTGAAGCTTTCTTT.

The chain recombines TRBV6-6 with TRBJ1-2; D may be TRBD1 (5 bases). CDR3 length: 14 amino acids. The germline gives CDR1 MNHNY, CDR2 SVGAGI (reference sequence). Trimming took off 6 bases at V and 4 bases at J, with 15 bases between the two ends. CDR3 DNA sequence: TGTGCCAGCAGCCAACCCGGGGCCCGCTATGGCTACACCTTC. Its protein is CASSQPGARYGYTF.

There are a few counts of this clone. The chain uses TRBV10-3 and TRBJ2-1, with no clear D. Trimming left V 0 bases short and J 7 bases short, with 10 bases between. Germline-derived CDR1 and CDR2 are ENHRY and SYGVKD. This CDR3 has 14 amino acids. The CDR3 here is CAISESRGVNEQFF. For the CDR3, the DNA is TGTGCCATCAGTGAGTCCCGTGGGGTTAATGAGCAGTTCTTC.

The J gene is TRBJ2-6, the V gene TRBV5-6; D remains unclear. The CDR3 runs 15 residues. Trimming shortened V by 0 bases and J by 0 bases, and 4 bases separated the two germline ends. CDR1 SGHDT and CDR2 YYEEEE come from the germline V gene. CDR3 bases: TGTGCCAGCAGCTTGGTTAACTCTGGGGCCAACGTCCTGACTTTC. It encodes CASSLVNSGANVLTF.

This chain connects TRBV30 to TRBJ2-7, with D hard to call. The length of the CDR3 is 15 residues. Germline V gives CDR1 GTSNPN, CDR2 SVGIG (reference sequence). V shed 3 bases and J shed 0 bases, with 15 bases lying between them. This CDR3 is CAWRDTGRFSYEQYF. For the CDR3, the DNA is TGTGCCTGGAGAGATACCGGGCGGTTCTCCTACGAGCAGTACTTC.

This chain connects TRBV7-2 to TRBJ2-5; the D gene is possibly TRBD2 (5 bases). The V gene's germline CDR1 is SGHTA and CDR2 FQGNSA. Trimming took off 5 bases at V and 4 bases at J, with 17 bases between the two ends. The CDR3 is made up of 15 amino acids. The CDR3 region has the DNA TGTGCCAGCAGCCCCACGGGGAGCCGGGGAGAGACCCAGTACTTC. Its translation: CASSPTGSRGETQYF. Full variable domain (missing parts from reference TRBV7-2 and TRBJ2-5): GAGVSQSPSNKVTEKGKDVELRCDPISGHTALYWYRQSLGQGLEFLIYFQGNSAPDKSGLPSDRFSAERTGGSVSTLTIQRTQQEDSAVYLCASSPTGSRGETQYFGPGTRLLVL.

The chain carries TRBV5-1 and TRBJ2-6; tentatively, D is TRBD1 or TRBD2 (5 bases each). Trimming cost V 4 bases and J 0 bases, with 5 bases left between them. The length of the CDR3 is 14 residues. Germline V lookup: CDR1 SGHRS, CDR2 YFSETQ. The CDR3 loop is CASSGTSGANVLTF. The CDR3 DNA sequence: TGCGCCAGCAGCGGGACCTCTGGGGCCAACGTCCTGACTTTC.

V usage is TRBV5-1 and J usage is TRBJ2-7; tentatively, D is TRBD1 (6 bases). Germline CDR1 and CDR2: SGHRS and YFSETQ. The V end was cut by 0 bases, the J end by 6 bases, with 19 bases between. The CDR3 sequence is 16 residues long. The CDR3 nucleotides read TGCGCCAGCAGCTTGGGCCCACAGGGAAGCATCGGCGAGCAGTACTTC. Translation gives CASSLGPQGSIGEQYF.